This T cell receptor beta chain emerged from a study of shared clonotypes between healthy human individuals. Looked up from germline, CDR1 is SGHDT and CDR2 is YYEEEE. The CDR3 runs 15 residues. V lost 0 bases, J lost 0 bases, and 9 bases lay in between. Clones were read by immunoSEQ multiplex PCR, and TCRdb kept only the in-frame ones, dropping some. The sample records 950,000 to 1,300,000 clones, approximately 68% being singletons. Material for sequencing was memory CD4+ T cells sorted from blood. Subset: CD45RA-negative fraction. This sequence originates from a young man in good health. V usage is TRBV5-6 and J usage is TRBJ2-5; a weak D match, TRBD1 (5 bases). The chain's CDR3 is CASSLVDSYQETQYF. The CDR3 DNA is TGTGCCAGCAGCTTGGTCGACAGCTACCAAGAGACCCAGTACTTC.